What follows are 8 T cell receptor beta chains derived from one specimen sequenced in a study of cytomegalovirus exposure and HLA in healthy donors. Repertoires were generated with immunoSEQ multiplex PCR, while TCRdb's copy carries only in-frame clones and drops some. Among some 130,000 clones listed, 70% to 85% were seen once. The material sequenced was PBMCs. These receptors were obtained from a young man in good health and CMV-seropositive.

V usage is TRBV13 and J usage is TRBJ2-1, with 11 bases that match TRBD2. After removal of 4 bases from V and 3 bases from J, the junction contained 5 bases not matched to a gene. This CDR3 spans 16 amino acids. Germline CDR1 reads PRHDT; CDR2 reads FYEKMQ (reference sequence). The CDR3 coding sequence is TGTGCCAGCAGCTCCAGGACTAGCGGGTACTACAATGAGCAGTTCTTC. Its translation is CASSSRTSGYYNEQFF.

There are a few counts of this clone. The chain combines TRBV2 with TRBJ2-7; 8 nucleotides agree with TRBD2. In germline, CDR1 is SNHLY, CDR2 FYNNEI. The CDR3 loop spans 14 amino acids. Losses at the gene ends were 4 bases for V and 2 bases for J; bases not matched to a gene: 4. This CDR3 reads CASSGTSGPYEQYF. The DNA for the CDR3 is TGTGCCAGCAGTGGAACTAGCGGACCCTACGAGCAGTACTTC.

V is TRBV6-5 and J is TRBJ2-7, with D possibly TRBD1 on 7 matching bases. The V end was cut by 2 bases, the J end by 4 bases, with 12 bases between. CDR1 and CDR2 from the germline V gene are MNHEY and SVGAGI. The CDR3 totals 14 residues. The CDR3 region has the DNA TGTGCCAGCAGTTACGACAGGGAGGTTTACGAGCAGTACTTC. This sequence encodes CASSYDREVYEQYF.

This clone was seen a few times. The chain combines TRBV7-9 with TRBJ1-5, with D hard to call. Per germline, CDR1 SEHNR and CDR2 FQNEAQ (reference sequence). Deletions cut 3 bases from V and 4 bases from J, with 10 bases between. The CDR3 sequence is 14 residues long. CDR3 protein: CASSFGEVNQPQHF. Here the CDR3 DNA reads TGTGCCAGCAGCTTTGGTGAGGTTAATCAGCCCCAGCATTTT.

The table lists this clone with a count of one. The chain is built from TRBV6-5 and TRBJ1-1, with TRBD1 as a possible D gene (6 bases). Germline V gene lookup returns CDR1 MNHEY and CDR2 SVGAGI. This CDR3 is built from 13 residues. V was cut by 10 bases and J by 1 base, with 13 bases left in between. The CDR3 sequence: CATSRDKNTEAFF. The CDR3 DNA follows: TGTGCCACTTCCCGGGACAAGAACACTGAAGCTTTCTTT.

The chain is built from TRBV7-7 and TRBJ1-1; D is uncertain. The CDR3 has 13 amino acids. In germline, CDR1 is SSHAT, CDR2 FNYEAQ (reference sequence). The V gene lost 3 bases and the J gene lost 6 bases, with 11 bases spanning the gap. CDR3 region: CASSFFLGAEAFF. Here the CDR3 DNA reads TGTGCCAGCAGCTTCTTTCTCGGGGCTGAAGCTTTCTTT.

This chain links TRBV5-4 with TRBJ2-7, with D hard to call. The CDR3 totals 12 residues. Germline CDR1 and CDR2: SGHNT and YYREEE (reference sequence). V gave up 3 bases and J gave up 1 base, with 5 bases separating them. The CDR3 nucleotides are TGTGCCAGCAGCTCCGGGTCCTACGAGCAGTACTTC. It specifies CASSSGSYEQYF.

Only a few counts were recorded for this clone. The chain uses TRBV7-7 and TRBJ2-1; 9 bases match TRBD2. Germline V gives CDR1 SSHAT, CDR2 FNYEAQ (reference sequence). The CDR3 runs to 13 residues. Trimming at V came to 5 bases and at J to 7 bases, leaving 3 bases not matched to a gene. DNA for the CDR3: TGTGCCAGCAGCCTAAGCGGGGGGAATGAGCAGTTCTTC. The encoded protein is CASSLSGGNEQFF. Filled out from reference TRBV7-7 and TRBJ2-1, the complete variable domain reads GAGVSQSPRYKVTKRGQDVTLRCDPISSHATLYWYQQALGQGPEFLTYFNYEAQPDKSGLPSDRFSAERPEGSISTLTIQRTEQRDSAMYRCASSLSGGNEQFFGPGTRLTVL.